This T cell receptor beta chain stems from a study of blood T cells in healthy people across ages. Study-wide background: Capturing about one barcoded beta molecule per two T cells was achieved by template switching.

Primers used in a second PCR of roughly 6 to 12 cycles were a sample-barcoded 5' primer and a J-beta primer mix. Each of the cDNA molecules was tagged by a template-switch adaptor with 12 random nucleotides. TCRdb analysed the 5' RACE reads with MiXCR anew, one entry per CDR3 protein. The sample has 1 million to 1.2 million distinct CDR3 sequences; roughly two fifths are singletons. There are a few counts of this clonotype. Antigen: not known. Study-wide results and limits: Since the PBMCs were unsorted, naive and antigen-experienced cells could not be conclusively compared. Diversity was higher, and naive CD4+ cells more numerous, in long-lived donors than in aged donors.

The CDR3 contains 15 residues. V was clipped by 0 bases and J by 15 bases; unmatched bases: 13. Sequencing was done on a sample of blood. This chain links TRBV12-3 or TRBV12-4 with TRBJ2-4; 8 bases are a match to TRBD1. This receptor was obtained from a man aged 18 to 35 in good health. The chain's CDR3 is CASSLALSTGESVYF. For the CDR3, the DNA is TGTGCCAGCAGTTTAGCACTCTCGACAGGGGAGAGTGTGTACTTC.